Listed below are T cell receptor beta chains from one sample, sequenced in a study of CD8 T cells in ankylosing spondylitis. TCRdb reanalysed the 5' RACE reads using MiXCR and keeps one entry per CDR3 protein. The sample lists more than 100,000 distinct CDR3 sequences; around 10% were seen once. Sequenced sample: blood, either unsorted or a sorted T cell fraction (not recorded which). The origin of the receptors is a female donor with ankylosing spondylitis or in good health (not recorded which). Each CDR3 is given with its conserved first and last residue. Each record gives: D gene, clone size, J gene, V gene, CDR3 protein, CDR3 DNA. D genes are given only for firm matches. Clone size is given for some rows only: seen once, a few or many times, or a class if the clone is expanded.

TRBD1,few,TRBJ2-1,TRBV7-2,CASSASGTGNNEQFF,TGTGCCAGCAGCGCGTCCGGGACAGGCAACAATGAGCAGTTCTTC
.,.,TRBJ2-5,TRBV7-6,CASSPTLRGGKEIQYF,TGTGCCAGCAGCCCAACGTTAAGGGGGGGAAAAGAGATCCAGTACTTC
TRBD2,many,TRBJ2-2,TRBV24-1,CATSGTSRNTGELFF,TGTGCCACCAGTGGGACTAGTCGGAACACCGGGGAGCTGTTTTTT
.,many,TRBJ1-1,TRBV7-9,CASSPGSTEAFF,TGTGCCAGCAGTCCAGGGAGCACTGAAGCTTTCTTT
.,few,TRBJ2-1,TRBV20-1,CSASWTGSYNEQFF,TGCAGTGCTAGTTGGACTGGCTCCTACAATGAGCAGTTCTTC
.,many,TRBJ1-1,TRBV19,CASGPGTQGREAFF,TGTGCCAGTGGACCTGGAACTCAGGGCAGGGAAGCTTTCTTT
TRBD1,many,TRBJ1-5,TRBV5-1,CASSEGTVNQPQHF,TGCGCCAGCAGCGAGGGGACAGTCAATCAGCCCCAGCATTTT
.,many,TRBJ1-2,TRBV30,CAWSVGYGSHGYTF,TGTGCCTGGAGTGTGGGGTACGGGTCCCATGGCTACACCTTC
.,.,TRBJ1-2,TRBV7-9,CASSKTDSAYGYTF,TGTGCCAGCAGCAAGACAGACTCGGCCTATGGCTACACCTTC
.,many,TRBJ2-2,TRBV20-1,CSATGASGHTGELFF,TGCAGTGCAACCGGGGCCTCCGGGCACACCGGGGAGCTGTTTTTT
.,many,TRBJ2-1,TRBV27,CASSSPFRRGNNEQFF,TGTGCCAGCAGTTCCCCGTTTAGAAGGGGCAACAATGAGCAGTTCTTC
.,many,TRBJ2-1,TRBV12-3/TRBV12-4,CASSFTRQLVNEQFF,TGTGCCAGCAGTTTCACTAGACAGCTTGTCAATGAGCAGTTCTTC
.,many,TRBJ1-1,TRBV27,CASSLFQGSRDTEAFF,TGTGCCAGCAGTTTATTCCAGGGGTCGAGGGACACTGAAGCTTTCTTT
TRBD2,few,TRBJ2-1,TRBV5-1,CASSLASGVYNEQFF,TGCGCCAGCAGCTTAGCTAGCGGAGTATACAATGAGCAGTTCTTC
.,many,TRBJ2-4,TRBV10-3,CAHAWDLAKNIQYF,TGTGCCCACGCGTGGGACTTAGCCAAAAACATTCAGTACTTC
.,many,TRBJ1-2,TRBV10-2,CASSEPLLGANYGYTF,TGCGCCAGCAGTGAACCTCTACTGGGGGCTAACTATGGCTACACCTTC
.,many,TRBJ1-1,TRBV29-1,CSVAPVNRVPEAFF,TGCAGCGTTGCCCCAGTTAACAGGGTGCCTGAAGCTTTCTTT
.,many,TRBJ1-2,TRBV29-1,CSVQQGRDNYGYTF,TGCAGCGTTCAACAGGGCAGAGATAACTATGGCTACACCTTC
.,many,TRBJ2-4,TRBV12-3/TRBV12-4,CASSPPSLRENIQYF,TGTGCCAGCAGTCCACCATCCCTTAGGGAAAACATTCAGTACTTC
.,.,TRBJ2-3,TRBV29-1,CSVEEGSGTDTQYF,TGCAGCGTTGAAGAAGGTAGCGGCACAGATACGCAGTATTTT
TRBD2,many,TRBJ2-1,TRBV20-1,CSATTSGRNEQFF,TGCAGTGCAACGACTAGCGGGAGAAATGAGCAGTTCTTC
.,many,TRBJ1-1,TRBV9,CASTTSPGGGTEAFF,TGTGCCAGCACCACCTCTCCCGGGGGGGGCACTGAAGCTTTCTTT
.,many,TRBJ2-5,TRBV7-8,CASSLQLGGRQETQYF,TGTGCCAGCAGCTTGCAGTTGGGGGGAAGGCAAGAGACCCAGTACTTC
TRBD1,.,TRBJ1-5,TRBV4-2,CASKQGELSNQPQHF,TGTGCCAGCAAACAGGGGGAGTTGAGCAATCAGCCCCAGCATTTT
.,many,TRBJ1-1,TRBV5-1,CASSPLGTTEAFF,TGCGCCAGCAGCCCGCTCGGAACCACTGAAGCTTTCTTT
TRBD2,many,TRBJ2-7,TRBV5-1,CASSSRTSGGAYEQYF,TGCGCCAGCAGCTCCCGGACTAGCGGGGGGGCCTACGAGCAGTACTTC
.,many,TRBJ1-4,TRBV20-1,CSAATGKNEKLFF,TGCAGTGCCGCGACAGGCAAAAATGAAAAACTGTTTTTT
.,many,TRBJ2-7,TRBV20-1,CIPRGREQYF,TGCATTCCGAGGGGTCGCGAGCAGTACTTC
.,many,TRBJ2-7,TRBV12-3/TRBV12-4,CASGGTGLTYEQYF,TGTGCCAGCGGTGGCACAGGGCTAACCTACGAGCAGTACTTC
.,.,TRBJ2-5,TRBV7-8,CASSLEGRPQETQYF,TGTGCCAGCAGCTTAGAAGGCCGTCCTCAAGAGACCCAGTACTTC
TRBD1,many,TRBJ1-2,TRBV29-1,CSVDRANYGYTF,TGCAGCGTAGACAGGGCTAACTATGGCTACACCTTC